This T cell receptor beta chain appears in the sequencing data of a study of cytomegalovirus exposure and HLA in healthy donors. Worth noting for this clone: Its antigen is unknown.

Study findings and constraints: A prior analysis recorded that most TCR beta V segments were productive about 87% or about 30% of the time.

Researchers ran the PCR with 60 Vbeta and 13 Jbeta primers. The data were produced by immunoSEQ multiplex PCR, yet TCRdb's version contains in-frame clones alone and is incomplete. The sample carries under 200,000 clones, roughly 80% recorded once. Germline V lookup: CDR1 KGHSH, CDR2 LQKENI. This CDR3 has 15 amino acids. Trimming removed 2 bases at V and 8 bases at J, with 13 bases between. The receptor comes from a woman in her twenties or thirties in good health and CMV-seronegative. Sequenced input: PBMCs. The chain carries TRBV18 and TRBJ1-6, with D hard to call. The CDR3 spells CASSPTQVGDSPLHF. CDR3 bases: TGTGCCAGCTCACCAACCCAAGTGGGCGATTCACCCCTCCACTTT.